This TCR beta chain was profiled in a study of shared T cell receptors in the human thymus. The data were produced by immunoSEQ multiplex PCR, yet TCRdb's version contains in-frame clones alone and is incomplete. The profile shows roughly 500,000 clones, about 84% of them singletons. CDR3 length: 17 amino acids. V shed 5 bases and J 9 bases; nucleotides not matched to a gene: 19. Germline CDR1 and CDR2: SGHTA and FQGNSA. This same sample was also taken into another study, of human thymus T cells. That paper notes: Corrective surgery for congenital heart defects was being performed on the healthy Finnish infants who were the donors. In corrective heart surgery, resections were taken, and these provided the thymus tissue.

The source of this sequence is a boy in the first two years of life with a congenital heart defect. The specimen sequenced was thymocytes. J is TRBJ2-1 and V is TRBV7-2, with TRBD2 matching over 7 bases. CDR3 amino acids: CASSPNGKGGHTGEQFF. As DNA, the CDR3 is TGTGCCAGCAGCCCAAACGGAAAGGGAGGGCATACGGGTGAGCAGTTCTTC.